This TCR beta chain was captured by sequencing in a study of CD8 T cells in ankylosing spondylitis. For this clonotype: Antigen: not known.

General study results and limits: For ankylosing spondylitis blood, a TCR beta motif of under 10 highly homologous variants appeared characteristic.

Each CDR3 protein is one row after TCRdb ran MiXCR on the 5' RACE reads. The sample yields around 430,000 distinct CDR3 sequences, over 15% seen once. V dropped 3 bases and J dropped 0; count of bases not matched to a gene: 8. The CDR3 loop spans 18 amino acids. Germline V CDR1 and CDR2: LGHDT, YNNKEL (reference sequence). The chain combines TRBV3-1 with TRBJ2-6; TRBD1 matches at 7 bases. The receptor's source is a male donor with ankylosing spondylitis. Specimen: blood, either unsorted or a sorted T cell fraction (not recorded which). In nucleotides, the CDR3 is TGTGCCAGCAGCCAGGGCCGGACAGGTGGCTCTGGGGCCAACGTCCTGACTTTC. It translates to CASSQGRTGGSGANVLTF.